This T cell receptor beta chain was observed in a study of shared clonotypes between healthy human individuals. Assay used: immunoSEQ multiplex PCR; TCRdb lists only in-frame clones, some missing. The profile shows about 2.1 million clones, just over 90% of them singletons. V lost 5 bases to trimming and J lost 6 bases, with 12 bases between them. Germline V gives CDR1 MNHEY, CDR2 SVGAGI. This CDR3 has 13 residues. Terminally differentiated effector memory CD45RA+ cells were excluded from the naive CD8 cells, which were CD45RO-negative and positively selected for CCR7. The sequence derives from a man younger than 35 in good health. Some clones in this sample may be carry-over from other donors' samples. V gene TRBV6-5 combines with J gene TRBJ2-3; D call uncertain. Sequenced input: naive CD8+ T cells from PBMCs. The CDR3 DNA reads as TGTGCCAGCAGTCCCGAGTGGTTGGATACGCAGTATTTT. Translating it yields CASSPEWLDTQYF.